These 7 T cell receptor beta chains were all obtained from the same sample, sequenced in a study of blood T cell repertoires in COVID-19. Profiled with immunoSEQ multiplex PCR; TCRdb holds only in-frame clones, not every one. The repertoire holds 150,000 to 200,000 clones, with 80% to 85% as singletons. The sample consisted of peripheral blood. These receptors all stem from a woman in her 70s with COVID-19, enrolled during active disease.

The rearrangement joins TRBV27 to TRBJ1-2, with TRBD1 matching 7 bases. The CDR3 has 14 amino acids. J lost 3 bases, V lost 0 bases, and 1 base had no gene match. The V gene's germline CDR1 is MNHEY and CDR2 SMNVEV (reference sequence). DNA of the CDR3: TGTGCCAGCAGTTTATCTCAGGGGGACTATGGCTACACCTTC. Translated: CASSLSQGDYGYTF.

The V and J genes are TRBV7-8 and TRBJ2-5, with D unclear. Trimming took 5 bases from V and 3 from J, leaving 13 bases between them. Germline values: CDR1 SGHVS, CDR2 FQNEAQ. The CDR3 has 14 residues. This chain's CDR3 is CASSTTVVEETQYF. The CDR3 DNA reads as TGTGCCAGCAGCACCACGGTAGTAGAAGAGACCCAGTACTTC. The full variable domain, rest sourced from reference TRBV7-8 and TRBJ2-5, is GAGVSQSPRYKVAKRGQDVALRCDPISGHVSLFWYQQALGQGPEFLTYFQNEAQLDKSGLPSDRFFAERPEGSVSTLKIQRTQQEDSAVYLCASSTTVVEETQYFGPGTRLLVL.

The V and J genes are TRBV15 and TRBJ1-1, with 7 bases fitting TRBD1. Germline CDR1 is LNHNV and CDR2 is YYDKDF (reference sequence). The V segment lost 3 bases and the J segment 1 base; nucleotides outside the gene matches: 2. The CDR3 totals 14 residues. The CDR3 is CATSRGQTNTEAFF. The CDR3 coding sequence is TGTGCCACCAGCAGGGGACAGACGAACACTGAAGCTTTCTTT.

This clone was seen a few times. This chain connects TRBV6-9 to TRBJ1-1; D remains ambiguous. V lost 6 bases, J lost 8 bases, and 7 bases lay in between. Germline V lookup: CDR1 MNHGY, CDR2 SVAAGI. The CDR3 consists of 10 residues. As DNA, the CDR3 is TGTGCCAGCAGCGTGAGGGAAGCTTTCTTT. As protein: CASSVREAFF.

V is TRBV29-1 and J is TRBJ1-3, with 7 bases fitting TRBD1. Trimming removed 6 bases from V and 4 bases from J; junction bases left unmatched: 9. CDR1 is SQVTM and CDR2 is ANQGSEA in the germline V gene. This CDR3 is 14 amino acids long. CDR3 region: CSVETGSRGNTIYF. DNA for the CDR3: TGCAGCGTCGAGACAGGGTCACGAGGAAACACCATATATTTT.

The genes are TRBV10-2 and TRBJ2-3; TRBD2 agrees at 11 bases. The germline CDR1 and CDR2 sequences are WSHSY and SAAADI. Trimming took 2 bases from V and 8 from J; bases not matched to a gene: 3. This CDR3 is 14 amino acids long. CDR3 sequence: CASSETSGGGTQYF. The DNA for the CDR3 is TGCGCCAGCAGTGAGACTAGCGGGGGAGGTACGCAGTATTTT.

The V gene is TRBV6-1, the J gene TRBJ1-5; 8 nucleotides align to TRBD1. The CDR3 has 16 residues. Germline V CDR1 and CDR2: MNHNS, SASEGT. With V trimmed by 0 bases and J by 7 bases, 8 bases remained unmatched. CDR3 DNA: TGTGCCAGCAGTGAAGCGACCTCAGGGGGCCGGCAGCCCCAGCATTTT. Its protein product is CASSEATSGGRQPQHF.